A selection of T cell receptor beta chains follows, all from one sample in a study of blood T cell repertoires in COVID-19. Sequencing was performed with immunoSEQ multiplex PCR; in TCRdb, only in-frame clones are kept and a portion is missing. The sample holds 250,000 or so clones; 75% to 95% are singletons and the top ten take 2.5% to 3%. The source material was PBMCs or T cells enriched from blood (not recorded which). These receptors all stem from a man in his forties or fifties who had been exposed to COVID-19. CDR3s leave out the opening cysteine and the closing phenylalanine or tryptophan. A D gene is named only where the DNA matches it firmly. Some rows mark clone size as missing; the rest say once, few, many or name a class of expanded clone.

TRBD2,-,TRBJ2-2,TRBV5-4,ASSRTSRNTGELF
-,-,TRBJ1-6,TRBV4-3,ASSQVSTGVPLH
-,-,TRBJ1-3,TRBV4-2,ASSQDVAFSGNTIY
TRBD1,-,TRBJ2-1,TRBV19,ASSIDPWTGGDEQF
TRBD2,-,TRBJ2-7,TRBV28,ASSLLSGGGYEQY
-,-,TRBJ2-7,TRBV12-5,ASGDGIGGTTYEQY
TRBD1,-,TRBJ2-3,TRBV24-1,ATSAQGDGRFQVSRISTDTQY
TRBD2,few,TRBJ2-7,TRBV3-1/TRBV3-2,ASSQGRASGLSSYEQY
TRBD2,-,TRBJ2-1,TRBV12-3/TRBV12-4,ASSLPGGNEQF
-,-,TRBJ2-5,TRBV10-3,AIGTGETQY
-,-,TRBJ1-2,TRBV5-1,ASSSGDRSDYGYT
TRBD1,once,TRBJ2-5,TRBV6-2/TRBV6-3,ASSFRQGGETQY
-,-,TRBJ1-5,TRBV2,ASSNLYSNQPQH
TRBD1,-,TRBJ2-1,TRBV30,AWSVLRTGWF
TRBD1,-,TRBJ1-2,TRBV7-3,ASSSIRTGGGYT
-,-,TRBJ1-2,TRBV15,ATSRDQARGFGYT
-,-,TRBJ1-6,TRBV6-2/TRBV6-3,ASSYLRNSPLH
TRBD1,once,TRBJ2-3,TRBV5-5,ASRVNDRGKYTDTQY
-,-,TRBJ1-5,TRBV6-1,ASSEWGPGGNQPQH
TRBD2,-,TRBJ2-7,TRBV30,AWSRGLVYEQY
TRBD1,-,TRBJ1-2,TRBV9,ASSVGTRGDWWGYT
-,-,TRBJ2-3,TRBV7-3,ASSRPGADTQY
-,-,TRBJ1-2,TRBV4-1,ASSQYPRANYGYT
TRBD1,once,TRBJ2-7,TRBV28,ASSLGTGGIYEQY
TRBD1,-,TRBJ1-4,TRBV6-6,ASSYRRTGSGEKLF
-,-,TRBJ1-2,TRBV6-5,ASSYDGGADGYT
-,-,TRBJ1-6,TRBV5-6,ASSFQIGGASPLH
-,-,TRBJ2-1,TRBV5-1,ASSLGQSSYNEQF
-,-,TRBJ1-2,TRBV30,AWSVREFYGYT
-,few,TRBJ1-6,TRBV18,ASSPNRNSPLH
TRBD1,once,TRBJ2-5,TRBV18,ASSPPGQYQETQY
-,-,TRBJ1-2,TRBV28,ASSPPFDNSNYGYT
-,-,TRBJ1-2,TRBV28,ASSLKGGAVGYT
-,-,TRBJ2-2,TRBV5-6,ASSSSYFYTGELF
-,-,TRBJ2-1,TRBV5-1,ASSLLAFSIYNEQF
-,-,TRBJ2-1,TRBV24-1,ATSVSDSWNSYNEQF
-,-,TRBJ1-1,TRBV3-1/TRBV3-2,ASSQDPDRIRVEEAF
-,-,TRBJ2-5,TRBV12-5,ASGLVLGMSRKTKETQY
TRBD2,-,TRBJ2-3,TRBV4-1,ASSQVTSGRARDTQY
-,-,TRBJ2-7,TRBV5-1,ASSSSSPYEQY
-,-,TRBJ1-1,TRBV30,AWSYRDTEAF
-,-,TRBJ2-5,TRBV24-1,ATSGMTGDQETQY
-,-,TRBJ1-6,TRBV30,AWTSRDNSPLH
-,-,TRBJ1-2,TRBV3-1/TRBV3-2,ASSQGPDNYGYT
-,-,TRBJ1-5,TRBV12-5,ASGFGGGGAQPQH
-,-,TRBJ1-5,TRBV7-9,ASSLGSSQPQH
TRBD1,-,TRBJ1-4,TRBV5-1,ASSLTGRGDEKLF
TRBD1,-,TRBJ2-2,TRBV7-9,ASRPPTGPGTGELF
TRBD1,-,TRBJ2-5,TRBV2,ASSRGDRGKETQY